This T cell receptor beta chain originates from a study of shared clonotypes between healthy human individuals. The V and J ends lost 4 bases and 8 bases, in that order; junction bases with no gene match: 7. In germline, CDR1 is LNHDA, CDR2 SQIVND (reference sequence). This CDR3 is built from 15 residues. Method: immunoSEQ multiplex PCR; TCRdb's copy keeps in-frame clones and lacks some. Of approximately 480,000 clones in the sample, over 60% are singletons; the top ten hold around 12%. Source material: PBMCs. The V call is TRBV19, the J call TRBJ2-2; 10 bases agree with TRBD1. This clonotype was obtained from a woman aged 40 to 55 in good health. Some clones in this sample may be carry-over from other donors' samples. This chain's CDR3 is CASSKRQGAGGELFF. The DNA for the CDR3 is TGTGCCAGTAGTAAGCGACAGGGGGCAGGAGGGGAGCTGTTTTTT.